A few counts support the clone carrying this TCR beta chain. As yet, its antigen is unknown. These data are taken from a study of cytomegalovirus exposure and HLA in healthy donors. Across the whole study: Of about 390 genotyped donors, around 86% grouped in the Caucasian-associated ancestry cluster.

V was cut by 6 bases and J by 4 bases, with 10 bases left in between. Germline V gene lookup returns CDR1 SGHNT and CDR2 YENEEA. This CDR3 is built from 12 residues. Study-wide results and caveats: Rarity held for most TCR sequences, but there were some public TCRs that occurred in many donors.

The primer mix had 60 Vbeta and 13 Jbeta primers. Here immunoSEQ multiplex PCR was the method, and the copy in TCRdb shows in-frame clones only, minus some. The sample has 200,000 to 250,000 clones, over 65% seen once. This chain uses TRBV11-3 with TRBJ2-7; tentatively, D is TRBD1 (6 bases). The source material was PBMCs. The clonotype was recovered from an older woman in good health and CMV-seropositive. CDR3 amino acids: CASSSRGYEQYF. The CDR3 DNA reads as TGTGCCAGCAGTTCCAGGGGTTACGAGCAGTACTTC.